These 30 T cell receptor beta chains were all obtained from the same sample, sequenced in a study of T cell changes during pregnancy in multiple sclerosis. The method was immunoSEQ multiplex PCR; TCRdb's version includes in-frame clones alone and lacks a portion of them. The sample includes about 50,000 clones, about nine tenths of them seen just once. This specimen consisted of CD4+ T cells from peripheral blood mononuclear cells, obtained after pregnancy. These receptors came from a female donor in good health, enrolled as a control in a pregnancy study.

This clone was detected once. CDR3 DNA sequence: TGCGCCAGCAGTCAATCGGACCCAACGCGGGCAAGCTACACCTTC. Amino acids: CASSQSDPTRASYTF. V gene TRBV23-1 combines with J gene TRBJ1-2; D is undetermined. TRBV23-1 is known as an ORF, though its function is uncertain. This CDR3 spans 15 amino acids. V was pared by 0 bases and J by 9 bases, with 17 bases between.

The genes are TRBV5-6 and TRBJ2-1; 9 nucleotides align to TRBD2. V was clipped by 3 bases and J by 4 bases; unmatched bases: 5. Germline V gene sequence: CDR1 SGHDT, CDR2 YYEEEE. CDR3 size: 15 residues. The CDR3 protein is CASSSAGGLYNEQFF. The CDR3 bases are TGTGCCAGCAGCTCAGCGGGGGGTCTGTACAATGAGCAGTTCTTC.

The chain employs TRBV13 and TRBJ2-1; TRBD2 agrees at 15 bases. This CDR3 is built from 20 residues. Germline lookup yields CDR1 PRHDT and CDR2 FYEKMQ (reference sequence). J was trimmed by 9 bases and V by 2 bases; bases with no gene match: 17. This CDR3 reads CASSLYKRTSGRGIQGEQFF. CDR3 sequence (DNA): TGTGCCAGCAGCTTATATAAGCGGACTAGCGGGAGGGGTATACAGGGTGAGCAGTTCTTC.

This chain joins TRBV6-6 and TRBJ1-1; 7 bases fit TRBD1. This CDR3 is built from 15 residues. The V gene's germline CDR1 is MNHNY and CDR2 SVGAGI (reference sequence). V dropped 5 bases and J dropped 8; count of bases not matched to a gene: 14. CDR3 nucleotide sequence: TGTGCCAGCAGTCCCCCTTCCCGACAGGGCGGGGAAGCTTTCTTT. This translates into CASSPPSRQGGEAFF.

The V call is TRBV25-1, the J call TRBJ1-1; D is perhaps TRBD1 (6 bases). CDR3 length equals 12 residues. Germline loops: CDR1 MGHDK, CDR2 SYGVNS. Trimming left V 4 bases short and J 10 bases short, with 13 bases between. CDR3 region: CASSGPRGAAFF. The DNA of the CDR3 is TGTGCCAGCAGTGGCCCCCGGGGGGCAGCTTTCTTT. Full variable domain (outside the CDR3, taken from reference TRBV25-1 and TRBJ1-1): EADIYQTPRYLVIGTGKKITLECSQTMGHDKMYWYQQDPGMELHLIHYSYGVNSTEKGDLSSESTVSRIRTEHFPLTLESARPSHTSQYLCASSGPRGAAFFGQGTRLTVV.

The V and J genes are TRBV25-1 and TRBJ2-1; TRBD1 aligns across 9 bases. Losses at the gene ends were 4 bases for V and 4 bases for J; bases not matched to a gene: 2. CDR1 and CDR2 from the germline V gene are MGHDK and SYGVNS. This CDR3 contains 14 residues. The CDR3 nucleotides read TGTGCCAGCAGTGGGGGACAGGGTTACAATGAGCAGTTCTTC. It encodes CASSGGQGYNEQFF.

This rearrangement joins TRBV6-1 to TRBJ1-1; D gene unclear. This CDR3 region has 13 residues. The V gene lost 6 bases and the J gene lost 1 base, with 9 bases spanning the gap. Germline V gene data show CDR1 as MNHNS and CDR2 as SASEGT. CDR3 DNA: TGTGCCAGCAGGGCCGACAAGAACACTGAAGCTTTCTTT. This gives the protein CASRADKNTEAFF.

The gene calls are TRBV2 and TRBJ2-7; perhaps TRBD2 as D (5 bases). The CDR3 is 14 residues long. Trimming left V 1 base short and J 3 bases short, with 10 bases between. The germline gives CDR1 SNHLY, CDR2 FYNNEI. The CDR3 spells CASSEVGDYYEQYF. DNA of the CDR3: TGTGCCAGCAGTGAAGTCGGCGACTACTACGAGCAGTACTTC. The complete variable domain, with remaining parts taken from reference TRBV2 and TRBJ2-7, reads EPEVTQTPSHQVTQMGQEVILRCVPISNHLYFYWYRQILGQKVEFLVSFYNNEISEKSEIFDDQFSVERPDGSNFTLKIRSTKLEDSAMYFCASSEVGDYYEQYFGPGTRLTVT.

This chain links TRBV28 with TRBJ1-2, with TRBD1 matching over 7 bases. This CDR3 contains 14 residues. Unmatched junction bases numbered 5, after V lost 3 bases and J lost 4 bases. Looked up from germline, CDR1 is MDHEN and CDR2 is SYDVKM. The CDR3 sequence: CASSLGQRRYGYTF. In DNA form, the CDR3 reads TGTGCCAGCAGTTTGGGACAGAGGCGCTATGGCTACACCTTC.

The chain recombines TRBV5-1 with TRBJ2-2; 8 nucleotides agree with TRBD1. Losses at the gene ends were 3 bases for V and 1 base for J; bases not matched to a gene: 5. This CDR3 comprises 16 residues. Germline V gene lookup returns CDR1 SGHRS and CDR2 YFSETQ. CDR3 coding DNA: TGCGCCAGCAGCTCCTCCGGGACAGGGAACACCGGGGAGCTGTTTTTT. Protein product: CASSSSGTGNTGELFF. Full variable domain (remainder filled in from reference TRBV5-1 and TRBJ2-2): KAGVTQTPRYLIKTRGQQVTLSCSPISGHRSVSWYQQTPGQGLQFLFEYFSETQRNKGNFPGRFSGRQFSNSRSEMNVSTLELGDSALYLCASSSSGTGNTGELFFGEGSRLTVL.

This clone was observed a single time. The J gene is TRBJ1-5, the V gene TRBV19, with a weak D call TRBD1 (6 bases). The germline V and J ends were trimmed by 3 bases and 6 bases, with 12 bases remaining between them. The CDR3 is 14 amino acids. Germline V gives CDR1 LNHDA, CDR2 SQIVND (reference sequence). This chain's CDR3 is CASSIRGIGQPQHF. The CDR3 DNA reads as TGTGCCAGTAGTATCAGGGGTATTGGTCAGCCCCAGCATTTT.

The gene calls are TRBV28 and TRBJ2-1, with 8 positions matching TRBD2. V gave up 6 bases and J gave up 5 bases; unmatched junction bases: 6. The germline gives CDR1 MDHEN, CDR2 SYDVKM. The CDR3 totals 14 residues. CDR3 DNA: TGTGCCAGCAGCGGGAGGGCCAAGAACAATGAGCAGTTCTTC. Protein sequence: CASSGRAKNNEQFF. The complete variable domain, with remaining parts taken from reference TRBV28 and TRBJ2-1, reads DVKVTQSSRYLVKRTGEKVFLECVQDMDHENMFWYRQDPGLGLRLIYFSYDVKMKEKGDIPEGYSVSREKKERFSLILESASTNQTSMYLCASSGRAKNNEQFFGPGTRLTVL.

This chain joins TRBV30 and TRBJ1-4; no clear D gene. In germline, CDR1 is GTSNPN, CDR2 SVGIG (reference sequence). The CDR3 has 14 amino acids. The germline V and J ends were trimmed by 1 base and 4 bases, with 10 bases remaining between them. The CDR3 nucleotides are TGTGCCTGGAGTGGTTCAGTCCATAATGAAAAACTGTTTTTT. Protein sequence: CAWSGSVHNEKLFF.

The rearrangement links TRBV10-3 to TRBJ2-6, with a weak D call TRBD1 (6 bases). The CDR3 contains 14 residues. Germline CDR1 ENHRY, CDR2 SYGVKD. V was pared by 10 bases and J by 1 base, with 11 bases between. The CDR3 region is CATSDRSGANVLTF. Here the CDR3 DNA reads TGTGCCACCTCCGACAGGTCTGGGGCCAACGTCCTGACTTTC.

The J gene is TRBJ2-7, the V gene TRBV5-1; D is uncertain. V lost 4 bases and J 3 bases, leaving 8 bases between the germline ends. Germline V gives CDR1 SGHRS, CDR2 YFSETQ. This CDR3 contains 12 residues. In DNA, the CDR3 is TGCGCCAGCAGCCGAGAAGTCTACGAGCAGTACTTC. Encoded protein: CASSREVYEQYF.

V gene TRBV6-1 combines with J gene TRBJ2-3, with D perhaps matching TRBD2 (5 bases). The germline V gene has CDR1 MNHNS and CDR2 SASEGT. The CDR3 spans 15 residues. Trimming stripped 2 bases from V and 2 bases from J, with 11 bases between. The CDR3 coding sequence is TGTGCCAGCAGTGAAAGTTGGGGAGTCACAGATACGCAGTATTTT. Translating it yields CASSESWGVTDTQYF.

Within the sample, this clone is medium-sized. Different DNA sequences within this sample yield the same CDR3. The V gene is TRBV9, the J gene TRBJ1-1; D unresolved. This CDR3 spans 13 amino acids. Germline-derived CDR1 and CDR2 are SGDLS and YYNGEE. V dropped 0 bases and J dropped 0 bases, with 3 bases sitting between them. CDR3 nucleotides: TGTGCCAGCAGCGTAGCTGTGAACACTGAAGCTTTCTTT. Translation: CASSVAVNTEAFF.

There are a few counts of this clone. The rearrangement joins TRBV5-5 to TRBJ2-1; 11 bases line up with TRBD2. The CDR3 is made up of 13 amino acids. With 4 bases clipped from V and 9 bases from J, the junction kept 3 bases outside the gene matches. Per germline, CDR1 SGHKS and CDR2 YYEKEE (reference sequence). The CDR3 is CASSRLAGIEQFF. The CDR3 nucleotides are TGTGCCAGCAGCAGACTAGCGGGAATTGAGCAGTTCTTC. Using reference TRBV5-5 and TRBJ2-1 for the parts outside the CDR3, the full variable domain is DAGVTQSPTHLIKTRGQQVTLRCSPISGHKSVSWYQQVLGQGPQFIFQYYEKEERGRGNFPDRFSARQFPNYSSELNVNALLLGDSALYLCASSRLAGIEQFFGPGTRLTVL.

The chain combines TRBV6-5 with TRBJ2-7; the D gene is possibly TRBD1 (7 bases). The V gene's germline CDR1 is MNHEY and CDR2 SVGAGI. V was clipped by 2 bases and J by 4 bases, with 15 bases between them. The CDR3 has 15 amino acids. The CDR3 protein is CASSYIGQGGYEQYF. The CDR3 nucleotides read TGTGCCAGCAGTTACATTGGGCAGGGGGGTTACGAGCAGTACTTC.

J is TRBJ2-1 and V is TRBV29-1, with D possibly being TRBD1 (5 bases). Germline assignment: CDR1 SQVTM and CDR2 ANQGSEA. The ends were cut back, 6 bases at V and 11 bases at J, with 14 bases in the middle. The CDR3 extends over 11 amino acids. The CDR3 coding sequence is TGCAGCGTGCGAGATCGACAGCAGCAGTTCTTC. Translating gives CSVRDRQQQFF.

J is TRBJ1-1 and V is TRBV2; possible D gene TRBD1, 6 bases. Per the germline V gene, CDR1 is SNHLY and CDR2 is FYNNEI. The CDR3 loop spans 12 amino acids. V lost 4 bases, J lost 11 bases, and 14 bases lay in between. This CDR3 is CASSGESQGAFF. As DNA, the CDR3 is TGTGCCAGCAGTGGCGAATCTCAGGGGGCTTTCTTT.

The chain combines TRBV19 with TRBJ2-7, with D maybe TRBD1 (6 bases). The CDR3 is made up of 12 amino acids. Deletions cut 9 bases from V and 4 bases from J, with 13 bases between. Germline V gives CDR1 LNHDA, CDR2 SQIVND (reference sequence). This chain's CDR3 is CASRDRRYEQYF. The CDR3 DNA reads as TGTGCCAGCCGAGACAGGCGGTACGAGCAGTACTTC.

The J gene is TRBJ2-5, the V gene TRBV21-1; the table's TRBD1 call for D was not verified on the DNA. TRBV21-1 is an annotated pseudogene. The CDR3 contains 16 residues. CDR3 DNA: TGTGCCAGCAGCTACTCACACCGGGACACACAAGAGACCCAGTACTTC. Translating it yields CASSYSHRDTQETQYF.

The gene calls are TRBV30 and TRBJ1-2; D is perhaps TRBD1 (5 bases). The CDR3 extends over 11 amino acids. Trimming pared 6 bases from V and 4 bases from J, leaving 9 bases between. Looked up from germline, CDR1 is GTSNPN and CDR2 is SVGIG (reference sequence). CDR3 sequence (DNA): TGTGCCTGCGGACAAGCCTATGGCTACACCTTC. This translates into CACGQAYGYTF.

CDR3 region: CASSPGTDEQFF. DNA for the CDR3: TGTGCCAGCAGCCCCGGGACAGATGAGCAGTTCTTC. This chain links TRBV11-3 with TRBJ2-1; 7 nucleotides line up with TRBD1. The CDR3 loop spans 12 amino acids. Germline V gives CDR1 SGHNT, CDR2 YENEEA. The V and J ends lost 5 bases and 8 bases, in that order; junction bases with no gene match: 3.

The chain uses TRBV28 and TRBJ2-6, with TRBD2 identical over 12 bases. The CDR3 loop spans 17 amino acids. Germline CDR1 reads MDHEN; CDR2 reads SYDVKM. The trim removed 7 bases at V and 3 bases at J, leaving 7 bases unmatched. The CDR3 region is CASTSSGRALGANVLTF. In nucleotides, the CDR3 is TGTGCCAGCACCTCTAGCGGGAGGGCCCTTGGGGCCAACGTCCTGACTTTC.

This sequence joins TRBV21-1 and TRBJ2-7; the table's D call, TRBD2, was not checked against the DNA. TRBV21-1 is designated a pseudogene. The CDR3 length is 13 residues. The CDR3 sequence is CASSKGLEYEQYF. CDR3 nucleotides: TGTGCCAGCAGCAAGGGACTAGAATACGAGCAGTACTTC.

The gene calls are TRBV2 and TRBJ2-1, with 12 bases matching TRBD2. There are 15 residues in the CDR3. Germline trimming cut 6 bases from V and 9 bases from J; bases unmatched to any gene: 9. The germline CDR1 and CDR2 sequences are SNHLY and FYNNEI. The CDR3 protein is CASSAGTSGLAEQFF. In nucleotides, the CDR3 is TGTGCCAGCAGCGCCGGGACTAGCGGGCTGGCTGAGCAGTTCTTC.

This clone has a handful of counts. The rearrangement links TRBV5-6 to TRBJ1-6; no definite D call. V gave up 0 bases and J gave up 9 bases, with 4 bases separating them. The CDR3 loop spans 12 amino acids. Per the germline V gene, CDR1 is SGHDT and CDR2 is YYEEEE. Written as DNA, the CDR3 is TGTGCCAGCAGCTTGGGCAGTTCACCCCTCCACTTT. It codes for CASSLGSSPLHF.

This chain joins TRBV7-9 and TRBJ2-5, with 8 bases matching TRBD1. Trimming at V came to 5 bases and at J to 2 bases, leaving 13 bases not matched to a gene. CDR1 is SEHNR and CDR2 is FQNEAQ in the germline V gene (reference sequence). This CDR3 comprises 17 residues. CDR3: CASSPPTGGFFQETQYF. CDR3 coding DNA: TGTGCCAGCAGCCCTCCAACAGGGGGATTTTTTCAAGAGACCCAGTACTTC.